The rows below give T cell receptor beta chains drawn from one sample of a study of graft-versus-host responses after intestinal transplantation. Antigens of these TCRs are unknown. The protocol was immunoSEQ multiplex PCR, while the TCRdb copy is restricted to in-frame clones and leaves out a portion. The sample records tens of thousands of clones, around 93% being singletons. This material consisted of unstimulated CD4+ T cells sorted from spleen or lymph node cells, taken before transplant. The receptors stem from a human donor who was the organ donor for an intestinal transplant. The CDR3 runs from the conserved cysteine through the conserved F or W. Each record gives: D gene, V gene, clone size, J gene, CDR3 protein, CDR3 DNA. D genes are given only for firm matches. Clone size is given for some rows only: seen once, a few or many times, or a class if the clone is expanded.

D gene: -
V gene: TRBV9
clone size: -
J gene: TRBJ1-2
CDR3 protein: CASSDQGRNRTPNYGYTF
CDR3 DNA: TGTGCCAGCAGCGATCAGGGTAGGAACAGAACTCCTAACTATGGCTACACCTTC

D gene: -
V gene: TRBV11-3
clone size: -
J gene: TRBJ1-2
CDR3 protein: CASSLAKGWNGYTF
CDR3 DNA: TGTGCCAGCAGCTTAGCGAAGGGATGGAATGGCTACACCTTC

D gene: TRBD1
V gene: TRBV5-1
clone size: -
J gene: TRBJ2-5
CDR3 protein: CASSLARTGGWETQYF
CDR3 DNA: TGCGCCAGCAGCTTGGCCCGGACAGGGGGCTGGGAGACCCAGTACTTC

D gene: -
V gene: TRBV20-1
clone size: -
J gene: TRBJ2-3
CDR3 protein: CSASQEGTQYF
CDR3 DNA: TGCAGTGCTAGTCAAGAAGGTACGCAGTATTTT

D gene: TRBD1
V gene: TRBV27
clone size: -
J gene: TRBJ1-2
CDR3 protein: CASSRLPGQGFNGYTF
CDR3 DNA: TGTGCCAGCAGCCGCCTCCCGGGACAGGGGTTTAATGGCTACACCTTC

D gene: -
V gene: TRBV29-1
clone size: -
J gene: TRBJ1-4
CDR3 protein: CSVVRDEKLFF
CDR3 DNA: TGCAGCGTCGTCAGGGACGAAAAACTGTTTTTT

D gene: TRBD2
V gene: TRBV5-1
clone size: -
J gene: TRBJ2-1
CDR3 protein: CASSWGLAGYGEQFF
CDR3 DNA: TGCGCCAGCAGCTGGGGCTTAGCGGGGTATGGTGAGCAGTTCTTC

D gene: -
V gene: TRBV6-6
clone size: -
J gene: TRBJ2-1
CDR3 protein: CASSYRGNEQFF
CDR3 DNA: TGTGCCAGCAGTTACCGGGGCAATGAGCAGTTCTTC

D gene: -
V gene: TRBV5-1
clone size: -
J gene: TRBJ1-1
CDR3 protein: CASSLGVFGDTEAFF
CDR3 DNA: TGCGCCAGCAGCTTGGGGGTCTTCGGCGACACTGAAGCTTTCTTT

D gene: -
V gene: TRBV5-6
clone size: -
J gene: TRBJ1-5
CDR3 protein: CASSLAGPYSNQPQHF
CDR3 DNA: TGTGCCAGCAGCTTGGCTGGGCCTTATAGCAATCAGCCCCAGCATTTT

D gene: -
V gene: TRBV9
clone size: -
J gene: TRBJ2-2
CDR3 protein: CASSGNTGELFF
CDR3 DNA: TGTGCCAGCAGCGGCAACACCGGGGAGCTGTTTTTT

D gene: -
V gene: TRBV21-1
clone size: -
J gene: TRBJ2-7
CDR3 protein: CASRNALATRVDEQYF
CDR3 DNA: TGTGCCAGCAGGAATGCTCTAGCTACACGTGTAGACGAGCAGTACTTC

D gene: -
V gene: TRBV27
clone size: -
J gene: TRBJ1-3
CDR3 protein: CASSPTFSTAGNTIYF
CDR3 DNA: TGTGCCAGCAGCCCGACCTTTTCGACAGCTGGAAACACCATATATTTT

D gene: -
V gene: TRBV2
clone size: -
J gene: TRBJ2-4
CDR3 protein: CASRTAGMQYF
CDR3 DNA: TGTGCCAGCAGGACTGCTGGGATGCAGTACTTC

D gene: TRBD1
V gene: TRBV2
clone size: -
J gene: TRBJ1-2
CDR3 protein: CASSPDRAVGYTF
CDR3 DNA: TGTGCCAGCAGCCCCGACAGGGCGGTCGGCTACACCTTC

D gene: -
V gene: TRBV7-2
clone size: -
J gene: TRBJ2-5
CDR3 protein: CASSPRGLETQYF
CDR3 DNA: TGTGCCAGCAGCCCCAGAGGGCTGGAGACCCAGTACTTC

D gene: TRBD1
V gene: TRBV7-3
clone size: -
J gene: TRBJ2-1
CDR3 protein: CASSLLGQGVGNEQFF
CDR3 DNA: TGTGCCAGCAGCTTATTAGGACAGGGCGTTGGAAATGAGCAGTTCTTC

D gene: -
V gene: TRBV5-6
clone size: -
J gene: TRBJ2-1
CDR3 protein: CASSLKYDSGGRNEQFF
CDR3 DNA: TGTGCCAGCAGCCTGAAGTACGACTCGGGGGGCCGCAATGAGCAGTTCTTC

D gene: TRBD1
V gene: TRBV9
clone size: -
J gene: TRBJ1-5
CDR3 protein: CASSSGQGGNQPQHF
CDR3 DNA: TGTGCCAGCAGCTCCGGACAGGGAGGCAATCAGCCCCAGCATTTT

D gene: -
V gene: TRBV6-1
clone size: -
J gene: TRBJ2-3
CDR3 protein: CASHTPRSTDTQYF
CDR3 DNA: TGTGCCAGTCACACCCCACGAAGCACAGATACGCAGTATTTT

D gene: -
V gene: TRBV4-3
clone size: -
J gene: TRBJ1-4
CDR3 protein: CASSQDAGFGEKLFF
CDR3 DNA: TGCGCCAGCAGCCAGGATGCAGGGTTTGGCGAAAAACTGTTTTTT

D gene: TRBD2
V gene: TRBV5-6
clone size: -
J gene: TRBJ2-2
CDR3 protein: CASTPIAGGTGELFF
CDR3 DNA: TGTGCCAGCACCCCAATAGCGGGGGGCACCGGGGAGCTGTTTTTT

D gene: -
V gene: TRBV5-1
clone size: -
J gene: TRBJ1-4
CDR3 protein: CASSLGTGSNEKLFF
CDR3 DNA: TGCGCCAGCAGCTTGGGAACAGGGTCTAATGAAAAACTGTTTTTT

D gene: TRBD1
V gene: TRBV10-3
clone size: -
J gene: TRBJ1-5
CDR3 protein: CAISEGPGQGNQPQHF
CDR3 DNA: TGTGCCATCAGTGAGGGCCCCGGACAGGGCAATCAGCCCCAGCATTTT

D gene: TRBD1
V gene: TRBV28
clone size: -
J gene: TRBJ1-2
CDR3 protein: CASRGTGYYGYTF
CDR3 DNA: TGTGCCAGCAGAGGGACAGGGTACTATGGCTACACCTTC

D gene: -
V gene: TRBV4-3
clone size: -
J gene: TRBJ1-3
CDR3 protein: CASSRPGVPGNTIYF
CDR3 DNA: TGCGCCAGCAGCCGTCCGGGGGTCCCTGGAAACACCATATATTTT

D gene: -
V gene: TRBV6-1
clone size: -
J gene: TRBJ1-1
CDR3 protein: CASSDGVNTEAFF
CDR3 DNA: TGTGCCAGCAGTGACGGGGTAAACACTGAAGCTTTCTTT

D gene: -
V gene: TRBV14
clone size: -
J gene: TRBJ2-1
CDR3 protein: CASSQQGRGPKFF
CDR3 DNA: TGTGCCAGCAGCCAACAGGGGAGAGGCCCTAAGTTCTTC

D gene: -
V gene: TRBV7-9
clone size: -
J gene: TRBJ1-4
CDR3 protein: CASGLTTNEKLFF
CDR3 DNA: TGTGCCAGCGGCTTAACAACTAATGAAAAACTGTTTTTT

D gene: -
V gene: TRBV7-2
clone size: -
J gene: TRBJ2-5
CDR3 protein: CASSGGGMGETQYF
CDR3 DNA: TGTGCCAGCAGCGGGGGGGGCATGGGGGAGACCCAGTACTTC

D gene: -
V gene: TRBV11-3
clone size: few
J gene: TRBJ2-6
CDR3 protein: CASSPARGANVLTF
CDR3 DNA: TGTGCCAGCAGCCCCGCCAGGGGGGCCAACGTCCTGACTTTC

D gene: TRBD1
V gene: TRBV27
clone size: once
J gene: TRBJ1-2
CDR3 protein: CASSRTGGNYGYTF
CDR3 DNA: TGTGCCAGCAGCCGGACAGGGGGCAACTATGGCTACACCTTC

D gene: TRBD1
V gene: TRBV19
clone size: -
J gene: TRBJ2-3
CDR3 protein: CASSIDRDRGGTDTQYF
CDR3 DNA: TGTGCCAGTAGTATAGATCGCGACAGGGGCGGCACAGATACGCAGTATTTT

D gene: TRBD1
V gene: TRBV9
clone size: -
J gene: TRBJ1-6
CDR3 protein: CASSGQGAYNSPLHF
CDR3 DNA: TGTGCCAGCAGCGGACAGGGGGCTTATAATTCACCCCTCCACTTT

D gene: -
V gene: TRBV10-3
clone size: -
J gene: TRBJ1-6
CDR3 protein: CAIRNTMEGSPLHF
CDR3 DNA: TGTGCCATCAGAAATACAATGGAGGGTTCACCCCTCCACTTT

D gene: -
V gene: TRBV2
clone size: -
J gene: TRBJ1-2
CDR3 protein: CASRGIANYGYTF
CDR3 DNA: TGTGCCAGCAGAGGGATAGCTAACTATGGCTACACCTTC

D gene: TRBD1
V gene: TRBV10-2
clone size: -
J gene: TRBJ2-7
CDR3 protein: CASNDPGQGFWVQYF
CDR3 DNA: TGCGCCAGCAATGACCCGGGACAGGGGTTTTGGGTGCAGTACTTC

D gene: -
V gene: TRBV2
clone size: once
J gene: TRBJ1-1
CDR3 protein: CASSDSLNTEAFF
CDR3 DNA: TGTGCCAGCTCCGACAGCTTGAACACTGAAGCTTTCTTT

D gene: -
V gene: TRBV10-3
clone size: -
J gene: TRBJ1-1
CDR3 protein: CAIRDKNTEAFF
CDR3 DNA: TGTGCCATCAGGGACAAAAACACTGAAGCTTTCTTT

D gene: TRBD1
V gene: TRBV7-3
clone size: -
J gene: TRBJ2-5
CDR3 protein: CASSSTGVSETQYF
CDR3 DNA: TGTGCCAGCAGCTCCACAGGGGTTTCAGAGACCCAGTACTTC

D gene: -
V gene: TRBV7-9
clone size: -
J gene: TRBJ1-1
CDR3 protein: CASSLSTGNTEAFF
CDR3 DNA: TGTGCCAGCAGCTTATCTACAGGGAACACTGAAGCTTTCTTT